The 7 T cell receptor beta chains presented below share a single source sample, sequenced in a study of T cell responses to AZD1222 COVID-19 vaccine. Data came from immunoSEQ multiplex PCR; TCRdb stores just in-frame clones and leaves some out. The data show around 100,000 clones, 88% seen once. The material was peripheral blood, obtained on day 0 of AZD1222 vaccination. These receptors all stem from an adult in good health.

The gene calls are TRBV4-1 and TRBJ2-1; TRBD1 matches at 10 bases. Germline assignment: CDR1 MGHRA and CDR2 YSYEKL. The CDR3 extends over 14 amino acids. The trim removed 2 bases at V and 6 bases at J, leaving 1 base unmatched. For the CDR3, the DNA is TGCGCCAGCAGCCAATGGACAGGGGGCAATGAGCAGTTCTTC. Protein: CASSQWTGGNEQFF.

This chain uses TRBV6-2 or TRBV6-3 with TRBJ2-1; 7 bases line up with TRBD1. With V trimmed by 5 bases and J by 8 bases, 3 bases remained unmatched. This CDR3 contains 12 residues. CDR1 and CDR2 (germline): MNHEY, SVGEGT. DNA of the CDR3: TGTGCCAGCAGTAGACAGGGAGATGAGCAGTTCTTC. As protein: CASSRQGDEQFF.

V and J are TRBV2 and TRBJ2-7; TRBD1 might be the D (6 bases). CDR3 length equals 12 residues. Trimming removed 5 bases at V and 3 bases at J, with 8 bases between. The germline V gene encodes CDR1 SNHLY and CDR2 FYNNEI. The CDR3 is CASSSRGYEQYF. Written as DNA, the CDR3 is TGTGCCAGCAGTTCCAGGGGCTACGAGCAGTACTTC.

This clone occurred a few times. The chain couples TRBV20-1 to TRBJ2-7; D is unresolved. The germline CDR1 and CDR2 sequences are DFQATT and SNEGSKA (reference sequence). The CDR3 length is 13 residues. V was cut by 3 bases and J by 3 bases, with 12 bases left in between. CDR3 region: CSASGQVGYEQYF. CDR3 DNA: TGCAGTGCTAGTGGGCAGGTGGGCTACGAGCAGTACTTC.

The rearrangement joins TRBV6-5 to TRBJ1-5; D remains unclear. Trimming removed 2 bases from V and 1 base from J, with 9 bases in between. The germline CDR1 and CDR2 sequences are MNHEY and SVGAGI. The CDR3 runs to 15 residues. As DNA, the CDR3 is TGTGCCAGCAGTTACCGCGAAGGCAGCAATCAGCCCCAGCATTTT. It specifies CASSYREGSNQPQHF.

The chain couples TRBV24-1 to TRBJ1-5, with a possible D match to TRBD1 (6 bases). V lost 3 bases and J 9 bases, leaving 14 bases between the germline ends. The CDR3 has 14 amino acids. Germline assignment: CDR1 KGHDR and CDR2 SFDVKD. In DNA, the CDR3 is TGTGCCACCAGTGATAACAGGGACAACCCGCCCCAGCATTTT. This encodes CATSDNRDNPPQHF.

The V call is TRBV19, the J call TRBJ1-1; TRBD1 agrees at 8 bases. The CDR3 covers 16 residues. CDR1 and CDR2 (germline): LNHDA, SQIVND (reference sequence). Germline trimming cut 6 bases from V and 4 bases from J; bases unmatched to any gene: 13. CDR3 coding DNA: TGTGCCAGTAGCCAATGGGAACAGGGGGGCCGCACTGAAGCTTTCTTT. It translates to CASSQWEQGGRTEAFF.